What follows are 26 T cell receptor beta chains derived from one specimen sequenced in a study of neoadjuvant anti-PD-1 for oral cavity cancer. Using immunoSEQ multiplex PCR, the repertoire was profiled, and TCRdb retains in-frame clones only, with some absent. The sample lists tens of thousands of clones; about 77% were seen once. Time point reported: after neoadjuvant nivolumab, at surgical resection. Sequencing was performed on PBMCs, taken after nivolumab (anti-PD-1) treatment. All receptors come from a person aged 35 to 85 with oral cavity squamous cell carcinoma.

The chain carries TRBV6-6 and TRBJ1-5; TRBD1 might be the D (5 bases). The V gene's germline CDR1 is MNHNY and CDR2 SVGAGI (reference sequence). The CDR3 extends over 16 amino acids. V was shortened by 8 bases and J by 1 base, with 18 bases between the two germline ends. The CDR3 reads CASAPGGEGSNQPQHF. The CDR3 DNA reads as TGTGCCAGCGCTCCCGGGGGGGAAGGGAGCAATCAGCCCCAGCATTTT.

The rearrangement links TRBV6-1 to TRBJ1-5; D is ambiguous. V was pared by 6 bases and J by 6 bases, with 15 bases between. The CDR3 extends over 14 amino acids. Germline V CDR1 and CDR2: MNHNS, SASEGT. CDR3 region: CASRMTVSGQPQHF. CDR3 DNA sequence: TGTGCCAGCAGGATGACGGTTAGCGGTCAGCCCCAGCATTTT.

The rearrangement links TRBV7-9 to TRBJ2-3; 9 nucleotides agree with TRBD1. CDR1 and CDR2 (germline): SEHNR, FQNEAQ (reference sequence). V was pared by 5 bases and J by 4 bases, with 19 bases of the junction left unmatched. The CDR3 extends over 19 amino acids. CDR3 sequence reads: CASSPSKLRQGVRADTQYF. CDR3 in DNA: TGTGCCAGCAGCCCTAGCAAACTGAGACAGGGGGTTAGGGCAGATACGCAGTATTTT. Full variable domain (remainder filled in from reference TRBV7-9 and TRBJ2-3): DTGVSQNPRHKITKRGQNVTFRCDPISEHNRLYWYRQTLGQGPEFLTYFQNEAQLEKSRLLSDRFSAERPKGSFSTLEIQRTEQGDSAMYLCASSPSKLRQGVRADTQYFGPGTRLTVL.

This chain links TRBV18 with TRBJ1-1, with no clear D. This CDR3 region has 12 residues. V lost 5 bases, J lost 1 base, and 5 bases lay in between. Germline V lookup: CDR1 KGHSH, CDR2 LQKENI. This CDR3 is CASSGRNTEAFF. CDR3 coding DNA: TGTGCCAGCTCAGGCAGGAACACTGAAGCTTTCTTT.

In regard to this clone: This same CDR3 is encoded by further DNA sequences in the sample. V is TRBV30 and J is TRBJ2-4; D remains unclear. The V end was cut by 0 bases, the J end by 0 bases, with 6 bases between. Per germline, CDR1 GTSNPN and CDR2 SVGIG (reference sequence). The CDR3 covers 14 residues. Written as DNA, the CDR3 is TGTGCCTGGAGTGTACGCGGAGCCAAAAACATTCAGTACTTC. Translation gives CAWSVRGAKNIQYF.

The CDR3 DNA reads TGTGCCAGCAGCGCCCCACAGGGCCGCTCCTATAATTCACCCCTCCACTTT. Its protein is CASSAPQGRSYNSPLHF. The V call is TRBV9, the J call TRBJ1-6; perhaps TRBD1 as D (6 bases). The germline gives CDR1 SGDLS, CDR2 YYNGEE. The length of the CDR3 is 17 residues. V was cut by 3 bases and J by 0 bases, with 13 bases left in between.

This clone was seen just once. V usage is TRBV7-6 and J usage is TRBJ2-3; 8 positions match TRBD2. Germline lookup yields CDR1 SGHVS and CDR2 FNYEAQ. Trimming at V came to 7 bases and at J to 5 bases, leaving 14 bases not matched to a gene. The CDR3 length is 16 residues. In DNA, the CDR3 is TGTGCCAGCACCCCGAAGTTGCGGGAGGTCGGAGATACGCAGTATTTT. This translates into CASTPKLREVGDTQYF.

The V gene is TRBV29-1, the J gene TRBJ1-1; 8 positions agree with TRBD1. Unmatched junction bases numbered 9, after V lost 5 bases and J lost 4 bases. This CDR3 spans 14 amino acids. Germline V lookup: CDR1 SQVTM, CDR2 ANQGSEA. In DNA form, the CDR3 reads TGCAGCGTTTTTCAGGGGGCAGGAGGCACTGAAGCTTTCTTT. Protein: CSVFQGAGGTEAFF.

The CDR3 sequence is CSVEFGRSAGYEQYF. CDR3 DNA: TGCAGCGTTGAATTCGGGCGGTCCGCGGGCTACGAGCAGTACTTC. This sequence joins TRBV29-1 and TRBJ2-7; maybe TRBD2 (5 bases). Trimming shortened V by 2 bases and J by 3 bases, and 17 bases separated the two germline ends. Looked up from germline, CDR1 is SQVTM and CDR2 is ANQGSEA. The CDR3 loop spans 15 amino acids.

The gene calls are TRBV2 and TRBJ2-7; 10 bases map to TRBD2. V lost 6 bases and J lost 2; bases outside the gene matches: 4. The CDR3 is 14 amino acids. The germline V gene encodes CDR1 SNHLY and CDR2 FYNNEI. The CDR3 sequence: CASRVSGGAYEQYF. The CDR3 DNA reads TGTGCCAGCAGAGTAAGCGGGGGGGCCTACGAGCAGTACTTC.

The rearrangement uses TRBV29-1 and TRBJ1-1; D is undetermined. V was shortened by 5 bases and J by 2 bases, with 6 bases between the two germline ends. This CDR3 has 11 amino acids. Germline V gives CDR1 SQVTM, CDR2 ANQGSEA. CDR3 nucleotides: TGCAGCGTTCTACTTAACACTGAAGCTTTCTTT. Its translation is CSVLLNTEAFF.

The chain recombines TRBV19 with TRBJ1-1; 7 bases are shared with TRBD1. V gave up 8 bases and J gave up 5 bases; unmatched junction bases: 8. There are 13 residues in the CDR3. CDR1 is LNHDA, CDR2 SQIVND, per germline (reference sequence). In DNA form, the CDR3 reads TGTGCCAGTGGCCTGGCAGGGGGGACTGAAGCTTTCTTT. It specifies CASGLAGGTEAFF.

This chain joins TRBV14 and TRBJ1-6; D might be TRBD1 (5 bases). Trimming removed 6 bases from V and 0 bases from J, with 12 bases in between. CDR1 is SGHDN and CDR2 is FVKESK in the germline V gene. The length of the CDR3 is 16 residues. The CDR3 DNA follows: TGTGCCAGCAGTCCACAGGACCTCTCCTATAATTCACCCCTCCACTTT. This sequence encodes CASSPQDLSYNSPLHF.

The chain joins TRBV2 to TRBJ2-5; D gene uncertain. The DNA matches TRBJ2-7 better at its end, which makes the J call doubtful. Per germline, CDR1 SNHLY and CDR2 FYNNEI. This CDR3 region has 13 residues. The CDR3: CASRFDPRDEQYF. CDR3 in DNA: TGTGCCAGCAGATTCGATCCGCGCGACGAGCAGTACTTC.

The rearrangement joins TRBV11-2 to TRBJ2-2; D gene unclear. The germline gives CDR1 SGHAT, CDR2 FQNNGV. The CDR3 consists of 15 residues. The V end was cut by 1 base, the J end by 1 base, with 7 bases between. The CDR3 loop reads CASSLVILNTGELFF. In nucleotides, the CDR3 is TGTGCCAGCAGCTTAGTGATCTTGAACACCGGGGAGCTGTTTTTT.

DNA of the CDR3: TGTGCCAGCCGGGCGCCATCTCGGGACAATGAGCAGTTCTTC. This translates into CASRAPSRDNEQFF. V is TRBV19 and J is TRBJ2-1; D is undetermined. Germline V gives CDR1 LNHDA, CDR2 SQIVND (reference sequence). This CDR3 contains 14 residues. The ends were cut back, 9 bases at V and 5 bases at J, with 17 bases in the middle.

The genes are TRBV5-5 and TRBJ1-1; maybe TRBD1 (6 bases). Between the trimmed V and J ends, which lost 0 bases and 4 bases, there was a span of 10 bases. This CDR3 region has 14 residues. Germline assignment: CDR1 SGHKS and CDR2 YYEKEE (reference sequence). CDR3 DNA sequence: TGTGCCAGCAGCTTGGAAGGGGGATTCACTGAAGCTTTCTTT. This gives the protein CASSLEGGFTEAFF.

This clone has just one count. The CDR3 reads CASSHGSGGADEKLFF. The CDR3 DNA follows: TGTGCCAGCAGCCACGGGTCCGGGGGCGCCGATGAAAAACTGTTTTTT. The J gene is TRBJ1-4, the V gene TRBV16; TRBD1 is a possible D gene (6 bases). Germline V CDR1 and CDR2: KGHSY, FQNENV. Trimming removed 3 bases from V and 6 bases from J, with 17 bases in between. The CDR3 sequence is 16 residues long. Combining the CDR3 with reference TRBV16 and TRBJ1-4 gives the whole variable domain GEEVAQTPKHLVRGEGQKAKLYCAPIKGHSYVFWYQQVLKNEFKFLISFQNENVFDETGMPKERFSAKCLPNSPCSLEIQATKLEDSAVYFCASSHGSGGADEKLFFGSGTQLSVL.

V is TRBV7-2 and J is TRBJ2-7; no firm D call. Trimming removed 3 bases at V and 2 bases at J, with 14 bases between. In germline, CDR1 is SGHTA, CDR2 FQGNSA. The CDR3 has 15 residues. The CDR3 loop is CASSFTPGSAYEQYF. CDR3 bases: TGTGCCAGCAGCTTCACCCCAGGATCCGCCTACGAGCAGTACTTC.

The rearrangement links TRBV6-6 to TRBJ1-1; D is unresolved. CDR1 is MNHNY, CDR2 SVGAGI, per germline (reference sequence). V was pared by 2 bases and J by 2 bases, with 3 bases between. The CDR3 is 12 amino acids. CDR3: CASSYRNTEAFF. DNA for the CDR3: TGTGCCAGCAGTTACCGAAACACTGAAGCTTTCTTT.

This clone appeared once. The chain employs TRBV14 and TRBJ2-5; tentative D call: TRBD2 (6 bases). Germline V CDR1 and CDR2: SGHDN, FVKESK. This CDR3 spans 14 amino acids. Trimming removed 4 bases from V and 1 base from J, with 10 bases in between. Written as DNA, the CDR3 is TGTGCCAGCAGCCCCCGGGACTTCCAAGAGACCCAGTACTTC. Its protein product is CASSPRDFQETQYF. The full variable domain, in which reference TRBV14 and TRBJ2-5 provide the parts outside the CDR3, is EAGVTQFPSHSVIEKGQTVTLRCDPISGHDNLYWYRRVMGKEIKFLLHFVKESKQDESGMPNNRFLAERTGGTYSTLKVQPAELEDSGVYFCASSPRDFQETQYFGPGTRLLVL.

This chain links TRBV4-2 with TRBJ2-7; D perhaps matches TRBD1 (6 bases). V was clipped by 5 bases and J by 3 bases, with 11 bases between them. Germline V CDR1 and CDR2: LGHNA, YNFKEQ. The CDR3 has 13 amino acids. CDR3 region: CASSTGSNYEQYF. DNA of the CDR3: TGTGCCAGCAGCACAGGGAGCAACTACGAGCAGTACTTC.

The count of this clone is one. The chain combines TRBV11-2 with TRBJ2-3; D may be TRBD2 (6 bases). Germline CDR1 is SGHAT and CDR2 is FQNNGV. The CDR3 is 15 residues long. The germline V and J ends were trimmed by 0 bases and 1 base, with 8 bases remaining between them. The CDR3 DNA follows: TGTGCCAGCAGCTTAGACGGGGGAGGCACAGATACGCAGTATTTT. It encodes CASSLDGGGTDTQYF. The full variable domain, its missing parts supplied by reference TRBV11-2 and TRBJ2-3, is EAGVAQSPRYKIIEKRQSVAFWCNPISGHATLYWYQQILGQGPKLLIQFQNNGVVDDSQLPKDRFSAERLKGVDSTLKIQPAKLEDSAVYLCASSLDGGGTDTQYFGPGTRLTVL.

This clone occurred once. The chain joins TRBV20-1 to TRBJ2-5; TRBD1 might be the D (5 bases). CDR1 is DFQATT, CDR2 SNEGSKA, per germline (reference sequence). V lost 7 bases, J lost 0 bases, and 6 bases lay in between. The CDR3 is made up of 11 amino acids. The DNA of the CDR3 is TGCAGTGGACAGCACCAAGAGACCCAGTACTTC. It is translated as CSGQHQETQYF.

The genes are TRBV9 and TRBJ2-2, with D maybe TRBD2 (6 bases). This CDR3 comprises 16 residues. Germline values: CDR1 SGDLS, CDR2 YYNGEE. The ends were cut back, 3 bases at V and 3 bases at J, with 15 bases in the middle. The CDR3 DNA reads as TGTGCCAGCAGCGCGGTTCAGGGACTCCACACCGGGGAGCTGTTTTTT. This translates into CASSAVQGLHTGELFF.

This chain links TRBV10-3 with TRBJ2-3, with D uncertain. This CDR3 region has 13 residues. Germline V gene data show CDR1 as ENHRY and CDR2 as SYGVKD. The ends were cut back, 2 bases at V and 6 bases at J, with 9 bases in the middle. For the CDR3, the DNA is TGTGCCATCAGTGAGCCTCGTGTGGATACGCAGTATTTT. Translating gives CAISEPRVDTQYF.